A selection of T cell receptor beta chains follows, all from one sample in a study of blood T cell repertoires in COVID-19. The repertoire was sequenced with immunoSEQ multiplex PCR; TCRdb's copy has only in-frame clones and lacks some. Found here are hundreds of thousands of clones, more than 75% of them singletons; the top ten hold 3.5% to 5%. The sequencing input was PBMCs or T cells enriched from blood (not recorded which). The receptors here all came from a young man who had recovered from COVID-19. The CDR3 runs from the conserved cysteine through the conserved F or W. D genes are given only for firm matches. Rows give clone size only sometimes, using once, few, many, or a class for an expanded clone.

many,TRBV5-1,TRBJ2-1,TRBD1,CASSLRQGSYNEQFF,TGCGCCAGCAGCTTGCGACAGGGCTCCTACAATGAGCAGTTCTTC
NA,TRBV30,TRBJ1-2,TRBD1,CAWCFGTGSDGYTF,TGTGCCTGGTGCTTCGGGACAGGCTCCGATGGCTACACCTTC
NA,TRBV27,TRBJ2-7,TRBD1,CASRARTGRDEQYF,TGTGCCAGCAGGGCCCGGACAGGCCGAGACGAGCAGTACTTC
NA,TRBV19,TRBJ1-6,NA,CASSSIGVYNSPLHF,TGTGCCAGTAGTTCGATAGGGGTCTATAATTCACCCCTCCACTTT
NA,TRBV10-1,TRBJ2-3,NA,CASSVSARTDTQYF,TGCGCCAGCAGTGTTAGCGCGCGCACAGATACGCAGTATTTT
NA,TRBV7-7,TRBJ1-1,NA,CASSLRPFLLLNTEAFF,TGTGCTAGCAGCTTACGCCCCTTTCTACTCTTGAACACTGAAGCTTTCTTT
NA,TRBV14,TRBJ2-4,TRBD2,CASSQGVWEGSIQYF,TGTGCCAGCAGCCAAGGAGTTTGGGAGGGGAGCATTCAGTACTTC
once,TRBV19,TRBJ2-3,TRBD2,CASTSGRADTQYF,TGTGCCAGCACTAGCGGGAGGGCAGATACGCAGTATTTT
NA,TRBV30,TRBJ1-4,NA,CAHGGWAEKLFF,TGTGCCCACGGAGGGTGGGCCGAAAAACTGTTTTTT
NA,TRBV19,TRBJ2-3,NA,CASSAYPPELMADTQYF,TGTGCCAGTAGTGCATACCCCCCCGAACTGATGGCAGATACGCAGTATTTT
NA,TRBV12-3/TRBV12-4,TRBJ1-2,NA,CASSAGTIYGYTF,TGTGCCAGCAGTGCCGGGACAATCTATGGCTACACCTTC
NA,TRBV7-2,TRBJ2-1,NA,CASSLGGSYNEQFF,TGTGCCAGCAGCTTGGGAGGCTCCTACAATGAGCAGTTCTTC
NA,TRBV19,TRBJ1-1,TRBD1,CASSIGVDREAFF,TGTGCCAGTAGTATCGGAGTGGACAGGGAAGCTTTCTTT
NA,TRBV5-4,TRBJ2-3,TRBD2,CASSSTSGGADTQYF,TGTGCCAGCAGCTCGACTAGCGGGGGGGCAGATACGCAGTATTTT
NA,TRBV14,TRBJ2-2,TRBD2,CASSHLAGTNTGELFF,TGTGCCAGCAGCCACCTAGCGGGGACCAACACCGGGGAGCTGTTTTTT
NA,TRBV11-3,TRBJ2-7,TRBD2,CASSLAGLAGASYEQYF,TGTGCCAGCAGCTTAGCGGGACTAGCGGGAGCGTCCTACGAGCAGTACTTC
NA,TRBV12-3/TRBV12-4,TRBJ2-5,NA,CASSFRSQETQYF,TGTGCCAGCAGTTTTCGGAGCCAAGAGACCCAGTACTTC
NA,TRBV18,TRBJ1-6,NA,CASSSRTDNSPLHF,TGTGCCAGCTCGTCGCGGACAGATAATTCACCCCTCCACTTT
NA,TRBV29-1,TRBJ2-3,NA,CSVVGQASTDTQYF,TGCAGCGTTGTCGGACAAGCTAGCACAGATACGCAGTATTTT
NA,TRBV7-8,TRBJ2-7,NA,CASSLDYGKTVEQYF,TGTGCCAGCAGCTTAGATTACGGGAAAACGGTCGAGCAGTACTTC
NA,TRBV6-5,TRBJ2-1,TRBD2,CASRGLAPSYNEQFF,TGTGCCAGCAGAGGACTAGCGCCCTCCTACAATGAGCAGTTCTTC
NA,TRBV6-6,TRBJ1-1,NA,CASSPRGLNTEAFF,TGTGCCAGCAGCCCCCGGGGGTTGAACACTGAAGCTTTCTTT
NA,TRBV19,TRBJ1-6,TRBD1,CASSIFVTGGNSPLHF,TGTGCCAGTAGTATTTTTGTGACAGGGGGAAATTCACCCCTCCACTTT
NA,TRBV3-1/TRBV3-2,TRBJ2-7,NA,CASSQAAYEQYF,TGTGCCAGCAGCCAAGCAGCCTACGAGCAGTACTTC
NA,TRBV11-3,TRBJ2-2,TRBD2,CASRRGGLAATGELFF,TGTGCCAGCAGACGGGGGGGGCTAGCGGCTACCGGGGAGCTGTTTTTT
NA,TRBV24-1,TRBJ2-2,TRBD2,CATSDWGSGRLGTGELFF,TGTGCCACCAGTGATTGGGGTAGCGGGAGATTGGGGACCGGGGAGCTGTTTTTT
NA,TRBV9,TRBJ1-1,NA,CASSGRARVETEAFF,TGTGCCAGCAGCGGAAGGGCCAGGGTTGAAACTGAAGCTTTCTTT
NA,TRBV4-1,TRBJ2-2,TRBD1,CASSLTQGGTGELFF,TGCGCCAGCAGCCTAACACAGGGGGGCACCGGGGAGCTGTTTTTT
NA,TRBV28,TRBJ1-1,TRBD1,CASSPWTGANTEAFF,TGTGCCAGCAGTCCATGGACAGGGGCGAACACTGAAGCTTTCTTT
once,TRBV27,TRBJ2-1,NA,CASSLAGRIHNEQFF,TGTGCCAGCAGTTTGGCGGGGAGGATACACAATGAGCAGTTCTTC
NA,TRBV29-1,TRBJ2-3,TRBD1,CSVERTGSLGDTQYF,TGCAGCGTTGAACGGACAGGCAGCCTGGGAGATACGCAGTATTTT
NA,TRBV11-2,TRBJ2-1,NA,CASSLFGQGNNEQFF,TGTGCCAGCAGCTTATTCGGGCAGGGGAACAATGAGCAGTTCTTC
NA,TRBV5-6,TRBJ1-2,NA,CASSIAYTERYGYTF,TGTGCCAGCAGCATAGCCTACACGGAACGCTATGGCTACACCTTC
NA,TRBV9,TRBJ2-5,TRBD2,CASSAGTSAQETQYF,TGTGCCAGCAGCGCTGGGACTAGCGCCCAAGAGACCCAGTACTTC
NA,TRBV6-5,TRBJ1-3,TRBD1,CASSRTGNSNTIYF,TGTGCCAGCAGTCGGACAGGGAATAGTAACACCATATATTTT
NA,TRBV6-5,TRBJ1-5,NA,CASSYSGGRGVQPQHF,TGTGCCAGCAGTTACTCGGGAGGTCGCGGCGTTCAGCCCCAGCATTTT
NA,TRBV3-1/TRBV3-2,TRBJ2-1,NA,CASSQLTGSSYNEQFF,TGTGCCAGCAGCCAATTAACAGGAAGCTCCTACAATGAGCAGTTCTTC
NA,TRBV3-1/TRBV3-2,TRBJ1-2,NA,CASSQGGGASNYGYTF,TGTGCCAGCAGCCAAGGAGGGGGGGCCTCGAACTATGGCTACACCTTC
NA,TRBV6-6,TRBJ2-7,TRBD2,CASIAGGWHEQYF,TGTGCCAGTATAGCGGGGGGGTGGCACGAGCAGTACTTC
NA,TRBV2,TRBJ1-1,TRBD1,CATKTGLNTEAFF,TGTGCCACAAAGACAGGGTTGAACACTGAAGCTTTCTTT
once,TRBV10-3,TRBJ1-3,TRBD1,CAISPTGAGNTIYF,TGTGCCATCAGCCCGACAGGGGCCGGAAACACCATATATTTT
NA,TRBV14,TRBJ2-2,TRBD2,CASSQFSSGSPSTGELFF,TGTGCCAGCAGCCAATTCTCCAGCGGGAGTCCGAGCACCGGGGAGCTGTTTTTT
NA,TRBV7-6,TRBJ1-1,NA,CASSSPRGEAFF,TGTGCCAGCAGCTCCCCCAGGGGTGAAGCTTTCTTT
NA,TRBV2,TRBJ1-2,NA,CASSWGGDAFYGYTF,TGTGCCAGCAGTTGGGGAGGGGACGCCTTCTATGGCTACACCTTC
NA,TRBV2,TRBJ2-1,NA,CATTLPVRGLGQFF,TGTGCCACCACCCTTCCCGTTCGGGGACTGGGGCAGTTCTTC
NA,TRBV7-9,TRBJ2-1,NA,CASSLDSRINEQFF,TGTGCCAGCAGCTTAGATTCCAGGATCAATGAGCAGTTCTTC
NA,TRBV10-3,TRBJ2-1,TRBD1,CAISGTGGDNEQFF,TGTGCCATCAGTGGGACAGGGGGAGACAATGAGCAGTTCTTC
many,TRBV5-1,TRBJ2-7,NA,CASSLAAGEQYF,TGCGCCAGCAGCTTGGCGGCGGGCGAGCAGTACTTC
NA,TRBV24-1,TRBJ2-1,NA,CATSVERFSNEQFF,TGTGCCACCAGTGTGGAGAGATTCTCTAATGAGCAGTTCTTC
NA,TRBV2,TRBJ2-2,NA,CASSDGWQRTGELFF,TGTGCCAGCAGTGATGGTTGGCAGAGGACCGGGGAGCTGTTTTTT
NA,TRBV3-1/TRBV3-2,TRBJ2-1,TRBD2,CASSFPGLAGREQFF,TGTGCCAGCAGCTTTCCGGGACTAGCGGGGCGCGAGCAGTTCTTC
NA,TRBV7-6,TRBJ2-7,NA,CASSLDRDFSYEQYF,TGTGCCAGCAGCTTGGACCGGGACTTTTCCTACGAGCAGTACTTC
NA,TRBV19,TRBJ1-1,NA,CASRRGTEAFF,TGTGCCAGTAGGAGGGGGACTGAAGCTTTCTTT
NA,TRBV7-6,TRBJ2-5,TRBD2,CASSLSGPAGGQDLQETQYF,TGTGCCAGCAGCTTATCGGGACCCGCGGGGGGCCAAGACCTCCAAGAGACCCAGTACTTC